One sample yielded the 10 T cell receptor beta chains listed below, sequenced in a study of a mutant IDH1 vaccine in newly diagnosed glioma. Generated by immunoSEQ multiplex PCR, the TCRdb table keeps only in-frame clones and is missing some. In the table there are 30,000 or so clones, roughly four fifths of which are singletons. Time point meaning: week 35, safety follow-up. A 20-mer mutant IDH1 peptide at 300 ug was injected subcutaneously with topical imiquimod. The antigens these receptors bind are not known. The sample in question was PBMCs, obtained from a glioma patient whose treatment included an IDH1 peptide vaccine. These receptors all come from a woman aged 18-29 years with glioma.

The chain recombines TRBV18 with TRBJ2-2; a weak D match, TRBD2 (6 bases). V was trimmed by 0 bases and J by 2 bases, leaving 7 bases between them. The CDR3 sequence is 15 residues long. From germline, CDR1 is KGHSH and CDR2 LQKENI. This chain's CDR3 is CASSPPRGNTGELFF. DNA for the CDR3: TGTGCCAGCTCACCACCGCGGGGTAACACCGGGGAGCTGTTTTTT.

The chain recombines TRBV7-2 with TRBJ1-1; no firm D call. Trimming left V 3 bases short and J 7 bases short, with 9 bases between. The CDR3 extends over 12 amino acids. Per germline, CDR1 SGHTA and CDR2 FQGNSA. The CDR3 bases are TGTGCCAGCAGCTTGGGAACGGGTGAAGCTTTCTTT. Translated, it gives CASSLGTGEAFF.

This chain uses TRBV7-8 with TRBJ2-2; 9 nucleotides match TRBD1. The CDR3 is made up of 15 amino acids. Losses at the gene ends were 5 bases for V and 6 bases for J; bases not matched to a gene: 7. Germline V CDR1 and CDR2: SGHVS, FQNEAQ. DNA for the CDR3: TGTGCCAGCAGCCTGGGACAGGGTTACGCCGGGGAGCTGTTTTTT. Protein product: CASSLGQGYAGELFF.

The rearrangement joins TRBV18 to TRBJ2-6; TRBD1 matches at 12 bases. Trimming removed 3 bases from V and 3 bases from J; junction bases left unmatched: 3. The length of the CDR3 is 17 residues. The germline V gene has CDR1 KGHSH and CDR2 LQKENI. The CDR3 nucleotides are TGTGCCAGCTCACCGGGACAGGGGGCGCGTGGGGCCAACGTCCTGACTTTC. It is translated as CASSPGQGARGANVLTF. Full variable domain (outside the CDR3, taken from reference TRBV18 and TRBJ2-6): NAGVMQNPRHLVRRRGQEARLRCSPMKGHSHVYWYRQLPEEGLKFMVYLQKENIIDESGMPKERFSAEFPKEGPSILRIQQVVRGDSAAYFCASSPGQGARGANVLTFGAGSRLTVL.

V is TRBV5-6 and J is TRBJ1-2, with TRBD1 identical over 7 bases. CDR3 length equals 14 residues. The ends lost 1 base at V and 4 bases at J; junction bases unmatched: 4. In germline, CDR1 is SGHDT, CDR2 YYEEEE. The CDR3 bases are TGTGCCAGCAGCTTGCAGGGGGTCTCCTATGGCTACACCTTC. Its translation is CASSLQGVSYGYTF.

The chain recombines TRBV5-1 with TRBJ2-3; 11 bases match TRBD1. With 4 bases clipped from V and 7 bases from J, the junction kept 8 bases outside the gene matches. CDR1 SGHRS and CDR2 YFSETQ come from the germline V gene. This CDR3 has 15 residues. CDR3 sequence reads: CASSTGTGGGNTQYF. CDR3 DNA sequence: TGCGCCAGCAGCACCGGGACAGGGGGTGGGAATACGCAGTATTTT.

The chain carries TRBV4-3 and TRBJ1-2; D remains ambiguous. V was trimmed by 1 base and J by 8 bases, leaving 17 bases between them. The germline V gene encodes CDR1 LGHNA and CDR2 YSLEER. The CDR3 is 15 amino acids. As DNA, the CDR3 is TGCGCCAGCAGCCAAGCTCAAGCGGGCCAGAAAGGCTACACCTTC. This sequence encodes CASSQAQAGQKGYTF.

The chain links TRBV7-3 to TRBJ2-6; D ambiguous. The germline V gene has CDR1 SGHTA and CDR2 FQGTGA. V dropped 4 bases and J dropped 0 bases, with 7 bases sitting between them. The CDR3 is 15 amino acids. CDR3 region: CASSSQTSGANVLTF. CDR3 nucleotide sequence: TGTGCCAGCAGCTCACAGACCTCTGGGGCCAACGTCCTGACTTTC.

The chain employs TRBV11-3 and TRBJ2-5; tentative D call: TRBD1 (6 bases). The CDR3 runs to 14 residues. Germline V CDR1 and CDR2: SGHNT, YENEEA. V shed 5 bases and J shed 4 bases, with 14 bases lying between them. CDR3 DNA: TGTGCCAGCAGCCAGCAGGGGACAAGAGAGACCCAGTACTTC. As protein: CASSQQGTRETQYF.

J is TRBJ2-3 and V is TRBV6-5; D not resolved. Per germline, CDR1 MNHEY and CDR2 SVGAGI. V was pared by 6 bases and J by 0 bases, with 4 bases between. CDR3 length: 12 amino acids. CDR3 amino acids: CASRSSTDTQYF. DNA of the CDR3: TGTGCCAGCAGGTCTAGCACAGATACGCAGTATTTT.